This TCR beta chain was documented in a study of T cell responses to AZD1222 COVID-19 vaccine. On this clone: Its antigen remains unknown.

This CDR3 has 13 amino acids. The germline V gene encodes CDR1 SGHTA and CDR2 FQGTGA. V lost 3 bases and J 0 bases, leaving 3 bases between the germline ends. The repertoire was sequenced with immunoSEQ multiplex PCR; TCRdb's copy has only in-frame clones and lacks some. This sample yields around 190,000 clones, of which more than 85% are seen a single time; approximately 1.7% belongs to the top ten. Regarding the study as a whole: Spike-specific TCR breadth and depth rose after two AZD1222 doses. Seropositive at baseline were only five or six AZD1222 recipients. Repertoire sampling occurred only after the peak T cell response. Donors were mostly white British, more females; clonal diversity possibly underestimated.

The rearrangement uses TRBV7-3 and TRBJ1-3; no clear D. The sample was peripheral blood, taken 28 days after the second AZD1222 dose. This receptor was obtained from an adult who received the AZD1222 COVID-19 vaccine. CDR3 bases: TGTGCCAGCAGCTTTAACTCTGGAAACACCATATATTTT. This gives the protein CASSFNSGNTIYF.